These 3 T cell receptor beta chains originate from one sample sequenced in a study of control samples from healthy donors and cancer patients. TCRdb keeps only in-frame clones here, not all; method: immunoSEQ multiplex PCR. The sample consists of roughly 100,000 clones, roughly nine tenths of them appearing once. The sequenced sample was blood. The receptors shown here come from a woman in her twenties or thirties in good health.

This chain joins TRBV6-5 and TRBJ1-6; 8 bases match TRBD1. V shed 5 bases and J 4 bases; nucleotides not matched to a gene: 4. Germline CDR1 MNHEY, CDR2 SVGAGI. The CDR3 totals 15 residues. The CDR3 spells CASSSRDRYNSPLHF. As DNA, the CDR3 is TGTGCCAGCAGTAGCCGGGACAGGTATAATTCACCCCTCCACTTT.

The chain uses TRBV15 and TRBJ1-1; 10 positions agree with TRBD1. This CDR3 is built from 15 residues. CDR1 and CDR2 from the germline V gene are LNHNV and YYDKDF (reference sequence). V was clipped by 5 bases and J by 4 bases; unmatched bases: 7. The CDR3 nucleotides are TGTGCCACCAGCCGCAGGACAGGGGGTACCACTGAAGCTTTCTTT. Amino acids: CATSRRTGGTTEAFF.

This chain connects TRBV12-3 or TRBV12-4 to TRBJ1-1, with D possibly matching TRBD1 (6 bases). V was trimmed by 6 bases and J by 2 bases, leaving 10 bases between them. CDR3 size: 13 residues. The CDR3 nucleotides are TGTGCCAGCAGCCGGACAGATAACACTGAAGCTTTCTTT. The encoded protein is CASSRTDNTEAFF.